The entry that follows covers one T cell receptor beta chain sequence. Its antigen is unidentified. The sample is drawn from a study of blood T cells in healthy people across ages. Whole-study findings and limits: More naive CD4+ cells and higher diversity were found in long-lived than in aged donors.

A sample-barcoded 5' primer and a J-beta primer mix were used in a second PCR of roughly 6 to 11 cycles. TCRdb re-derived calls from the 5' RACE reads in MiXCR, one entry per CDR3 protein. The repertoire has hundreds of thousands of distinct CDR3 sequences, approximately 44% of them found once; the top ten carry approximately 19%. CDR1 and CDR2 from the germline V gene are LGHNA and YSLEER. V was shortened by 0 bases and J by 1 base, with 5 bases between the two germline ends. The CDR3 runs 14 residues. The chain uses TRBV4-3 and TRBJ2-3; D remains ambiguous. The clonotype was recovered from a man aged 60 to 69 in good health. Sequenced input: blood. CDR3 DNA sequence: TGCGCCAGCAGCCAAGATTACGGCACAGATACGCAGTATTTT. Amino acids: CASSQDYGTDTQYF.